This is a list of T cell receptor beta chains from one sample in a study of T-cell reconstitution after alpha-beta-depleted transplantation in children. One entry per CDR3 protein, called by TCRdb with MiXCR from the PCR reads. The sample gives around 670,000 distinct CDR3 sequences, about an eighth of which show up once; about 0.77% is in the top ten. The sample was PBMCs, taken before TCRalphabeta/CD19-depleted stem cell transplant. The receptors shown here come from a girl under 10 years old with congenital amegakaryocytic thrombocytopenia, due to receive a stem cell transplant. The CDR3 runs from the conserved cysteine through the conserved F or W. Fields, in order: V gene, clone size, D gene, J gene, CDR3 protein, CDR3 DNA. D genes are given only for firm matches. Expanded clones get a size class; other rows say once, few or many, or leave the size out.

>TRBV20-1|-|TRBD1|TRBJ2-1
CSAQGALAPTDEQFF
TGCAGTGCCCAGGGGGCCTTAGCGCCCACGGATGAGCAGTTCTTC
>TRBV20-1|-|TRBD1|TRBJ2-7
CSGKTGGDYEQYF
TGCAGTGGGAAGACAGGGGGCGACTACGAGCAGTACTTC
>TRBV18|-|-|TRBJ2-5
CASSPPEVFQETQYF
TGTGCCAGCTCGCCGCCGGAGGTGTTTCAAGAGACCCAGTACTTC
>TRBV3-1|few|TRBD2|TRBJ2-2
CASSQEPGTSRLGELFF
TGTGCCAGCAGCCAAGAGCCTGGGACTAGCCGCTTAGGGGAGCTGTTTTTT
>TRBV11-2|many|TRBD1|TRBJ1-2
CASSPGQAYGYTF
TGTGCCAGCAGCCCGGGACAGGCCTATGGCTACACCTTC
>TRBV28|-|TRBD2|TRBJ2-1
CACRSGNDEQFF
TGTGCCTGCCGGAGCGGGAACGATGAGCAGTTCTTC
>TRBV29-1|many|TRBD1|TRBJ2-1
CSVVGTENNEQFF
TGCAGCGTTGTGGGGACAGAAAACAATGAGCAGTTCTTC
>TRBV10-2|many|-|TRBJ1-5
CASRGNNQPQHF
TGCGCCAGCAGGGGAAATAATCAGCCCCAGCATTTT
>TRBV5-1|few|-|TRBJ1-1
CASSLGQLYSLKYTEAFF
TGCGCCAGCAGCTTGGGACAGCTTTATTCTTTAAAGTACACTGAAGCTTTCTTT
>TRBV5-1|many|TRBD1|TRBJ1-1
CASSDGTGATEAFF
TGCGCCAGCAGCGACGGGACAGGGGCTACTGAAGCTTTCTTT
>TRBV12-3/TRBV12-4|many|-|TRBJ2-7
CASSLGYGAYEQYF
TGTGCCAGCAGCTTAGGGTACGGGGCCTACGAGCAGTACTTC
>TRBV29-1|few|-|TRBJ2-1
CSVRQLANNEQFF
TGCAGCGTTAGACAGTTGGCCAACAATGAGCAGTTCTTC
>TRBV30|few|TRBD1|TRBJ1-1
CAWTPRDSDGTEAFF
TGTGCCTGGACCCCGCGGGACAGCGATGGTACTGAAGCTTTCTTT
>TRBV9|-|-|TRBJ2-1
CASSVVGTWFWNEQFF
TGTGCCAGCAGCGTAGTCGGGACATGGTTTTGGAATGAGCAGTTCTTC
>TRBV30|few|TRBD1|TRBJ1-5
CAWSGQGVYSNQPQHF
TGTGCCTGGAGTGGACAGGGGGTTTATAGCAATCAGCCCCAGCATTTT
>TRBV29-1|many|-|TRBJ2-5
CSVVTNKETQYF
TGCAGCGTTGTAACTAATAAAGAGACCCAGTACTTC
>TRBV5-6|many|TRBD2|TRBJ2-3
CASSPVGGRLDTQYF
TGTGCCAGCTCCCCGGTCGGCGGGAGGTTAGATACGCAGTATTTT
>TRBV29-1|many|-|TRBJ2-3
CSVGGDTQYF
TGCAGCGTTGGGGGAGATACGCAGTATTTT
>TRBV20-1|-|-|TRBJ1-3
CSARTPPGFGRISGNTIYF
TGCAGTGCTAGAACCCCACCCGGTTTTGGGAGAATCTCTGGAAACACCATATATTTT
>TRBV7-6|many|-|TRBJ1-1
CASSLAGDMNTEAFF
TGTGCCAGCAGCTTGGCCGGGGACATGAACACTGAAGCTTTCTTT
>TRBV5-1|many|-|TRBJ2-5
CASSLGPSSETQYF
TGCGCCAGCAGCTTGGGGCCTAGTTCGGAGACCCAGTACTTC
>TRBV4-2|many|TRBD2|TRBJ2-2
CASSQTGLAETGELFF
TGTGCCAGCAGCCAGACGGGACTAGCAGAAACCGGGGAGCTGTTTTTT
>TRBV12-3/TRBV12-4|many|-|TRBJ2-5
CASSYVQDSTQETQYF
TGTGCCAGCAGTTATGTCCAGGACAGTACTCAAGAGACCCAGTACTTC
>TRBV20-1|many|TRBD1|TRBJ1-4
CSGRTGWTEKLFF
TGCAGCGGACGGACAGGGTGGACGGAAAAACTGTTTTTT
>TRBV11-3|once|-|TRBJ2-3
CASSSGPAETDTQYF
TGTGCCAGCAGCTCCGGCCCAGCGGAGACAGATACGCAGTATTTT
>TRBV20-1|few|TRBD2|TRBJ2-1
CSARDVTSGSSYNEQFF
TGCAGTGCTAGAGATGTGACTAGCGGGAGCTCCTACAATGAGCAGTTCTTC
>TRBV9|many|-|TRBJ1-3
CASSVELGNTIYF
TGTGCCAGCAGCGTAGAACTCGGAAACACCATATATTTT
>TRBV5-1|many|TRBD2|TRBJ2-7
CASSLVGSGRVDEQYF
TGCGCCAGCAGCTTGGTGGGTAGCGGGAGAGTTGACGAGCAGTACTTC
>TRBV20-1|few|-|TRBJ2-7
CSASKGVYSYEQYF
TGCAGTGCCAGCAAAGGGGTCTACTCTTACGAGCAGTACTTC
>TRBV12-3/TRBV12-4|many|-|TRBJ2-3
CASRLESSTDTQYF
TGTGCCAGCAGGCTGGAATCTAGCACAGATACGCAGTATTTT
>TRBV7-9|few|TRBD1|TRBJ2-7
CASSQDRSSYEQYF
TGTGCCAGCAGCCAGGACAGGAGCTCCTACGAGCAGTACTTC
>TRBV6-1|many|TRBD2|TRBJ2-3
CASSLSLAGGGPDTQYF
TGTGCCAGCAGTCTGTCACTAGCGGGAGGTGGCCCAGATACGCAGTATTTT
>TRBV11-2|many|-|TRBJ2-5
CASSSVLGTVQETQYF
TGTGCCAGCAGCTCCGTTCTCGGAACTGTCCAAGAGACCCAGTACTTC
>TRBV6-1|few|-|TRBJ2-7
CAAGITPYEQYF
TGTGCCGCGGGGATAACCCCCTACGAGCAGTACTTC
>TRBV28|many|TRBD1|TRBJ2-3
CASPGPGQALTDTQYF
TGTGCCAGCCCAGGACCGGGACAGGCCCTCACAGATACGCAGTATTTT